This is a list of T cell receptor beta chains from one sample in a study of cytomegalovirus exposure and HLA in healthy donors. Profiling relied on immunoSEQ multiplex PCR, and the TCRdb table lists in-frame clones only, not all of them. The sample has over 150,000 clones, about 70% seen once. Sequences were obtained from PBMCs. Source of these receptors: a man aged 18 to 29 in good health and CMV-seronegative. Both conserved end residues are part of each CDR3. The order of the fields is D gene, V gene, J gene, clone size, CDR3 protein, CDR3 DNA. D genes are given only for firm matches. Only part of the rows carry a size: once, few, many, or a class if the clone is expanded.

d_call: TRBD1; v_call: TRBV30; j_call: TRBJ1-5; clone_size: .; cdr3_aa: CASSGGINQPQHF; cdr3_nt: TGTGCCTCCTCAGGGGGCATCAATCAGCCCCAGCATTTT
d_call: TRBD2; v_call: TRBV27; j_call: TRBJ2-1; clone_size: .; cdr3_aa: CASSLLLAGGPWNEQFF; cdr3_nt: TGTGCCAGCAGTCTCTTACTAGCGGGGGGGCCGTGGAATGAGCAGTTCTTC
d_call: TRBD1; v_call: TRBV10-3; j_call: TRBJ2-2; clone_size: few; cdr3_aa: CAISGTANTGELFF; cdr3_nt: TGTGCCATCAGCGGGACAGCGAACACCGGGGAGCTGTTTTTT
d_call: TRBD2; v_call: TRBV4-2; j_call: TRBJ2-4; clone_size: few; cdr3_aa: CASSQGRSGGAENIQYF; cdr3_nt: TGTGCCAGCAGCCAAGGTAGAAGCGGGGGGGCGGAAAACATTCAGTACTTC
d_call: TRBD1; v_call: TRBV14; j_call: TRBJ2-2; clone_size: .; cdr3_aa: CASSPGTGGPSGELFF; cdr3_nt: TGTGCCAGCAGCCCCGGGACAGGGGGTCCGTCCGGGGAGCTGTTTTTT
d_call: .; v_call: TRBV4-1; j_call: TRBJ2-7; clone_size: .; cdr3_aa: CASSQVFPGALYEQYF; cdr3_nt: TGCGCCAGCAGCCAAGTGTTCCCTGGGGCCCTCTACGAGCAGTACTTC
d_call: TRBD2; v_call: TRBV18; j_call: TRBJ2-7; clone_size: .; cdr3_aa: CASSPPISGGTTYEQYF; cdr3_nt: TGTGCCAGCTCACCACCGATTAGCGGGGGGACCACCTACGAGCAGTACTTC
d_call: TRBD2; v_call: TRBV7-2; j_call: TRBJ2-7; clone_size: .; cdr3_aa: CASSLATASGNYEQYF; cdr3_nt: TGTGCCAGCAGCTTAGCGACGGCTAGCGGAAACTACGAGCAGTACTTC
d_call: .; v_call: TRBV27; j_call: TRBJ2-6; clone_size: .; cdr3_aa: CASSFSLGRSGANVLTF; cdr3_nt: TGTGCCAGCAGTTTTAGCCTCGGAAGGTCCGGGGCCAACGTCCTGACTTTC
d_call: TRBD2; v_call: TRBV30; j_call: TRBJ2-7; clone_size: .; cdr3_aa: CARKSVGEGSYEQYF; cdr3_nt: TGTGCCAGGAAGTCCGTAGGGGAGGGCTCCTACGAGCAGTACTTC
d_call: TRBD2; v_call: TRBV5-1; j_call: TRBJ2-1; clone_size: .; cdr3_aa: CASSYGSGGLYEQFF; cdr3_nt: TGCGCCAGCAGCTACGGTAGCGGGGGGCTCTATGAGCAGTTCTTC
d_call: TRBD2; v_call: TRBV19; j_call: TRBJ2-7; clone_size: .; cdr3_aa: CASSPTSGYEQYF; cdr3_nt: TGTGCCAGTAGTCCGACTAGCGGCTACGAGCAGTACTTC
d_call: .; v_call: TRBV7-2; j_call: TRBJ2-7; clone_size: .; cdr3_aa: CASSLAGLGGNEQYF; cdr3_nt: TGTGCCAGCAGCTTAGCCGGTCTGGGGGGAAACGAGCAGTACTTC
d_call: TRBD1; v_call: TRBV28; j_call: TRBJ1-5; clone_size: once; cdr3_aa: CASSWGGTGVQPQHF; cdr3_nt: TGTGCCAGCAGTTGGGGTGGGACAGGGGTGCAGCCCCAGCATTTT
d_call: .; v_call: TRBV2; j_call: TRBJ2-2; clone_size: .; cdr3_aa: CASSDPTGWGSGELFF; cdr3_nt: TGTGCCAGCAGTGACCCGACAGGCTGGGGGTCCGGGGAGCTGTTTTTT
d_call: .; v_call: TRBV19; j_call: TRBJ2-7; clone_size: .; cdr3_aa: CASSPFGAAYEQYF; cdr3_nt: TGTGCCAGTAGCCCGTTTGGAGCAGCCTACGAGCAGTACTTC
d_call: TRBD1; v_call: TRBV5-6; j_call: TRBJ1-2; clone_size: .; cdr3_aa: CASSNRQGYYGYTF; cdr3_nt: TGTGCCAGCAGCAACCGACAGGGTTACTATGGCTACACCTTC
d_call: .; v_call: TRBV5-5; j_call: TRBJ1-5; clone_size: .; cdr3_aa: CASSLPGPQHF; cdr3_nt: TGTGCCAGCAGCCTCCCGGGGCCCCAGCATTTT
d_call: .; v_call: TRBV5-4; j_call: TRBJ1-1; clone_size: few; cdr3_aa: CASSYQGGTEAFF; cdr3_nt: TGTGCCAGCAGCTATCAGGGAGGCACTGAAGCTTTCTTT
d_call: TRBD1; v_call: TRBV27; j_call: TRBJ1-1; clone_size: .; cdr3_aa: CASKGQGDREAFF; cdr3_nt: TGTGCCAGCAAGGGACAGGGGGATAGGGAAGCTTTCTTT
d_call: TRBD1; v_call: TRBV5-8; j_call: TRBJ2-5; clone_size: .; cdr3_aa: CASSLGQGGPLETQYF; cdr3_nt: TGTGCCAGCAGCTTAGGACAGGGTGGGCCCTTGGAGACCCAGTACTTC
d_call: TRBD1; v_call: TRBV30; j_call: TRBJ1-6; clone_size: .; cdr3_aa: CAWSPGQGNSPLHF; cdr3_nt: TGTGCCTGGAGTCCGGGACAGGGTAATTCACCCCTCCACTTT
d_call: TRBD1; v_call: TRBV18; j_call: TRBJ2-5; clone_size: .; cdr3_aa: CASSRDRGGETQYF; cdr3_nt: TGTGCCAGCTCACGTGACAGGGGTGGCGAGACCCAGTACTTC
d_call: TRBD1; v_call: TRBV6-5; j_call: TRBJ1-5; clone_size: .; cdr3_aa: CASSPSGTGVQPQHF; cdr3_nt: TGTGCCAGCAGTCCCTCCGGGACAGGGGTTCAGCCCCAGCATTTT
d_call: TRBD1; v_call: TRBV14; j_call: TRBJ1-4; clone_size: once; cdr3_aa: CASSRQGTNEKLFF; cdr3_nt: TGTGCCAGCAGCCGACAGGGCACTAATGAAAAACTGTTTTTT
d_call: TRBD2; v_call: TRBV5-1; j_call: TRBJ2-5; clone_size: once; cdr3_aa: CASSLHQRGDQETQYF; cdr3_nt: TGCGCCAGCAGCTTGCACCAGCGGGGGGACCAAGAGACCCAGTACTTC
d_call: .; v_call: TRBV5-1; j_call: TRBJ1-1; clone_size: .; cdr3_aa: CASSLALMGGRTEAFF; cdr3_nt: TGCGCCAGCAGCTTGGCCCTGATGGGGGGGAGGACTGAAGCTTTCTTT
d_call: TRBD2; v_call: TRBV7-2; j_call: TRBJ2-5; clone_size: .; cdr3_aa: CASSSLILAGKETQYF; cdr3_nt: TGTGCCAGCAGCTCCCTCATTCTAGCGGGGAAAGAGACCCAGTACTTC
d_call: .; v_call: TRBV5-4; j_call: TRBJ2-1; clone_size: .; cdr3_aa: CASSFPGSSYNEQFF; cdr3_nt: TGTGCCAGCAGCTTCCCGGGGAGCTCCTACAATGAGCAGTTCTTC
d_call: TRBD1; v_call: TRBV28; j_call: TRBJ1-2; clone_size: .; cdr3_aa: CASSSSDRGANYGYTF; cdr3_nt: TGTGCCAGCAGTTCCTCTGACAGGGGAGCTAACTATGGCTACACCTTC
d_call: TRBD2; v_call: TRBV9; j_call: TRBJ2-1; clone_size: .; cdr3_aa: CASSVASGGTNEQFF; cdr3_nt: TGTGCCAGCAGCGTAGCTAGCGGGGGGACCAATGAGCAGTTCTTC
d_call: TRBD1; v_call: TRBV9; j_call: TRBJ2-5; clone_size: once; cdr3_aa: CASSDGQEVEETQYF; cdr3_nt: TGTGCCAGCAGCGACGGACAGGAGGTCGAAGAGACCCAGTACTTC
d_call: TRBD2; v_call: TRBV5-1; j_call: TRBJ2-3; clone_size: .; cdr3_aa: CASSAAGTKLADTQYF; cdr3_nt: TGCGCCAGCAGTGCGGCCGGGACTAAACTCGCAGATACGCAGTATTTT
d_call: .; v_call: TRBV7-2; j_call: TRBJ2-5; clone_size: .; cdr3_aa: CASSLWPQETQYF; cdr3_nt: TGTGCCAGCAGCTTATGGCCTCAGGAGACCCAGTACTTC
d_call: .; v_call: TRBV6-6; j_call: TRBJ1-6; clone_size: .; cdr3_aa: CASSGQNNSPLHF; cdr3_nt: TGTGCCAGCTCAGGACAGAATAATTCACCCCTCCACTTT
d_call: .; v_call: TRBV5-4; j_call: TRBJ1-2; clone_size: .; cdr3_aa: CASSAWEGADYGYTF; cdr3_nt: TGTGCCAGCAGCGCATGGGAAGGGGCGGACTATGGCTACACCTTC
d_call: .; v_call: TRBV12-5; j_call: TRBJ1-3; clone_size: few; cdr3_aa: CASGSPGNERSGNTIYF; cdr3_nt: TGTGCTAGTGGATCCCCAGGGAATGAGAGGTCTGGAAACACCATATATTTT
d_call: .; v_call: TRBV19; j_call: TRBJ2-2; clone_size: once; cdr3_aa: CASSMIGFTGELFF; cdr3_nt: TGTGCCAGTAGTATGATCGGGTTCACCGGGGAGCTGTTTTTT
d_call: TRBD2; v_call: TRBV5-1; j_call: TRBJ2-5; clone_size: .; cdr3_aa: CASSLTSGGETQYF; cdr3_nt: TGCGCCAGCAGCTTGACTAGCGGGGGAGAGACCCAGTACTTC
d_call: TRBD1; v_call: TRBV27; j_call: TRBJ1-5; clone_size: once; cdr3_aa: CASSLSFGTGVNQPQHF; cdr3_nt: TGTGCCAGCAGTTTATCCTTCGGGACAGGGGTGAATCAGCCCCAGCATTTT
d_call: .; v_call: TRBV10-2; j_call: TRBJ2-3; clone_size: .; cdr3_aa: CASAGEGNTQYF; cdr3_nt: TGCGCCAGCGCAGGGGAGGGAAATACGCAGTATTTT
d_call: .; v_call: TRBV18; j_call: TRBJ2-1; clone_size: .; cdr3_aa: CASSRVGVAGGFENEQFF; cdr3_nt: TGTGCCAGCTCACGGGTCGGGGTTGCCGGCGGGTTTGAGAATGAGCAGTTCTTC
d_call: TRBD2; v_call: TRBV4-1; j_call: TRBJ2-2; clone_size: .; cdr3_aa: CASSQNLLGLAGVGELFF; cdr3_nt: TGCGCCAGCAGCCAGAACCTGCTAGGACTAGCGGGTGTCGGGGAGCTGTTTTTT
d_call: TRBD1; v_call: TRBV30; j_call: TRBJ1-2; clone_size: few; cdr3_aa: CAWSDTGARYGYTF; cdr3_nt: TGTGCCTGGAGTGACACAGGGGCACGGTATGGCTACACCTTC
d_call: .; v_call: TRBV10-3; j_call: TRBJ1-4; clone_size: .; cdr3_aa: CAISEDKGSEKLFF; cdr3_nt: TGTGCCATCAGTGAGGACAAAGGGAGTGAAAAACTGTTTTTT
d_call: .; v_call: TRBV7-2; j_call: TRBJ2-1; clone_size: .; cdr3_aa: CASSSLSGSYNEQFF; cdr3_nt: TGTGCCAGCAGCTCCCTCAGTGGCTCCTACAATGAGCAGTTCTTC
d_call: .; v_call: TRBV6-6; j_call: TRBJ1-5; clone_size: .; cdr3_aa: CASSLIDQPQHF; cdr3_nt: TGTGCCAGCAGTCTTATAGATCAGCCCCAGCATTTT
d_call: TRBD1; v_call: TRBV5-1; j_call: TRBJ1-1; clone_size: .; cdr3_aa: CASSFSAGGVTEAFF; cdr3_nt: TGCGCCAGCAGCTTTTCGGCAGGGGGCGTCACTGAAGCTTTCTTT
d_call: .; v_call: TRBV18; j_call: TRBJ2-5; clone_size: .; cdr3_aa: CASSPLRKETQYF; cdr3_nt: TGTGCCAGCTCACCCCTCAGGAAAGAGACCCAGTACTTC
d_call: TRBD1; v_call: TRBV2; j_call: TRBJ1-2; clone_size: .; cdr3_aa: CASRRTGTTLNYGYTF; cdr3_nt: TGTGCCAGCAGGAGGACAGGGACGACCCTTAACTATGGCTACACCTTC
d_call: TRBD1; v_call: TRBV6-5; j_call: TRBJ1-2; clone_size: .; cdr3_aa: CASMGRGQYYGYTF; cdr3_nt: TGTGCCAGCATGGGTCGGGGACAGTACTATGGCTACACCTTC
d_call: .; v_call: TRBV29-1; j_call: TRBJ2-1; clone_size: .; cdr3_aa: CSVGAGEAQQFF; cdr3_nt: TGCAGCGTTGGGGCGGGTGAGGCACAGCAGTTCTTC
d_call: TRBD1; v_call: TRBV2; j_call: TRBJ1-6; clone_size: .; cdr3_aa: CASKGQGNSPLHF; cdr3_nt: TGTGCCAGCAAGGGACAGGGAAATTCACCCCTCCACTTT
d_call: TRBD2; v_call: TRBV4-1; j_call: TRBJ2-1; clone_size: .; cdr3_aa: CASSQWKGGEGEQFF; cdr3_nt: TGCGCCAGCAGCCAATGGAAGGGCGGGGAGGGTGAGCAGTTCTTC
d_call: .; v_call: TRBV19; j_call: TRBJ1-5; clone_size: .; cdr3_aa: CASSITPTGISNQPQHF; cdr3_nt: TGTGCCAGTAGTATAACCCCCACAGGGATTAGCAATCAGCCCCAGCATTTT
d_call: TRBD1; v_call: TRBV2; j_call: TRBJ2-3; clone_size: few; cdr3_aa: CASRGDRETDTQYF; cdr3_nt: TGTGCCAGCAGGGGGGACAGGGAAACAGATACGCAGTATTTT
d_call: .; v_call: TRBV5-1; j_call: TRBJ2-5; clone_size: .; cdr3_aa: CASSLYGQTPQETQYF; cdr3_nt: TGCGCCAGCAGCTTATATGGACAGACCCCCCAAGAGACCCAGTACTTC
d_call: TRBD1; v_call: TRBV19; j_call: TRBJ2-1; clone_size: .; cdr3_aa: CASSISGQGFFYNEQFF; cdr3_nt: TGTGCCAGTAGTATTTCGGGACAGGGGTTTTTTTACAATGAGCAGTTCTTC
d_call: .; v_call: TRBV19; j_call: TRBJ2-2; clone_size: .; cdr3_aa: CASKALIAGNTGELFF; cdr3_nt: TGTGCCAGTAAAGCCCTTATTGCAGGGAACACCGGGGAGCTGTTTTTT